The T cell receptor (beta chain) under discussion was sequenced for a study of CD8+ T cells in alopecia areata. Study outcomes and limitations: It was less clear whether patients shared TCRs than it was in mice, possibly because of HLA.

RNA was extracted and reverse transcribed into cDNA as the sequencing template. Using immunoSEQ multiplex PCR, the repertoire was profiled, and TCRdb retains in-frame clones only, with some absent. The sample holds under 350,000 clones, and no clone turns up only once. This clone was counted a few times. Antigen specificity is unknown. Genes and germline come from the mouse. The CDR3 goes on 4 residues after the read ends, and that part is filled in from the germline J gene. Sorting used CD4, CD8alpha, NKG2D, NKG2ACE and other markers on pooled cutaneous lymph node cells. The CDR3 length is 12 residues. CDR1 and CDR2 from the germline V gene are FNHDT and SITEND (reference sequence). V lost 7 bases, J lost 2 bases, and 8 bases lay in between.

This clonotype originated in a C3H/HeJ mouse with alopecia areata. This strain's MHC haplotype is H2-k. This chain connects TRBV19 to TRBJ2-5, with D maybe TRBD1 (6 bases). The specimen sequenced was CD4+ T cells sorted from a lymph node. CDR3 bases read: TGTGCCAGCGCGGACAGCCAAGAC. This encodes CASADSQD. The CDR3, in full, reads CASADSQDTQYF.